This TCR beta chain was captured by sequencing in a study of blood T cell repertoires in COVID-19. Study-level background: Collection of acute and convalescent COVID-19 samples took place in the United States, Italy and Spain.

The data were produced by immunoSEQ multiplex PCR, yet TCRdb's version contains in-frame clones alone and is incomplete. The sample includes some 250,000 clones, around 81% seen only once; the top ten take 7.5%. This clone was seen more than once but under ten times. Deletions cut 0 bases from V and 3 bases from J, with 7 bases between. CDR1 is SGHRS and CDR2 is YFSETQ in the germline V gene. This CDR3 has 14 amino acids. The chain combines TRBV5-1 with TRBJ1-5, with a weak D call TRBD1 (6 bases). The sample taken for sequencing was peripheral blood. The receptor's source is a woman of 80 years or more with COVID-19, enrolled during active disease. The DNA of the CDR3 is TGCGCCAGCAGCTTGGAGGGACACAATCAGCCCCAGCATTTT. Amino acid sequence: CASSLEGHNQPQHF.